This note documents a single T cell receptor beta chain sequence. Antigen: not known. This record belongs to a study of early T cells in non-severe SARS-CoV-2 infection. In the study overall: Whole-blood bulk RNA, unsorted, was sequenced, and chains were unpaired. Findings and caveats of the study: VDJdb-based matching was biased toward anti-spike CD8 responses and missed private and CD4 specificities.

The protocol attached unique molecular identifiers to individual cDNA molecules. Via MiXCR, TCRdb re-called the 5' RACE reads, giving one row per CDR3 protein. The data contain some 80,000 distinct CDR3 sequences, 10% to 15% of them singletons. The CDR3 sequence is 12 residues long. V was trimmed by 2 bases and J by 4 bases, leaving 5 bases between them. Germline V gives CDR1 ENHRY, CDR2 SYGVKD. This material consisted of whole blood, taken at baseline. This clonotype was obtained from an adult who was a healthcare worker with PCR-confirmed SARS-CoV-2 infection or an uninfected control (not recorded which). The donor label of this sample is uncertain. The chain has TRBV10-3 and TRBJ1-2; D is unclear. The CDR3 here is CAISEAGYGYTF. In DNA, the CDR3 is TGTGCCATCAGTGAGGCCGGCTATGGCTACACCTTC.